Listed below are T cell receptor beta chains from one sample, sequenced in a study of OX40 agonist ivuxolimab in advanced cancers. Data came from immunoSEQ multiplex PCR; TCRdb stores just in-frame clones and leaves some out. This table holds around 20,000 clones, about four fifths found once. Specimen: CD4+ or CD8+ T cells sorted from blood, collected in a trial of the OX40 agonist ivuxolimab. The receptors were sampled from an adult with an advanced solid tumor such as melanoma, head and neck, liver or kidney cancer. The CDR3 runs from the conserved cysteine through the conserved F or W. Fields, in order: CDR3 protein, CDR3 DNA, J gene, clone size, D gene, V gene. A D gene is named only where the DNA matches it firmly. Only some rows state a clone size, as once, few, many or a class for expanded clones.

CASGLMGYSNQPQHF	TGTGCTAGTGGTTTGATGGGGTATAGCAATCAGCCCCAGCATTTT	TRBJ1-5	medium-sized	-	TRBV12-5
CATTGLRNTIYF	TGTGCCACTACAGGGCTGCGAAACACCATATATTTT	TRBJ1-3	-	-	TRBV7-9
CASSPDQGFKTQYF	TGCGCCAGCAGCCCCGATCAGGGGTTCAAGACCCAGTACTTC	TRBJ2-5	-	-	TRBV5-1
CASSPGTGTWDTQYF	TGTGCCAGCAGTCCGGGGACAGGGACTTGGGATACGCAGTATTTT	TRBJ2-3	once	TRBD1	TRBV27
CASSFNGDSSPLHF	TGTGCCAGCAGCTTTAACGGGGACAGTTCACCCCTCCACTTT	TRBJ1-6	-	TRBD1	TRBV7-3
CASSTPSEETQYF	TGCGCCAGCAGCACACCTAGCGAAGAGACCCAGTACTTC	TRBJ2-5	-	-	TRBV5-1
CASSTGQSFYGYTF	TGTGCCAGCAGTACAGGACAGTCTTTCTATGGCTACACCTTC	TRBJ1-2	-	-	TRBV28
CASSLSPGHQPQHF	TGTGCCAGCAGCTTATCCCCAGGACATCAGCCCCAGCATTTT	TRBJ1-5	-	-	TRBV11-3
CASSLEQLYGYTF	TGTGCCAGCAGCTTAGAACAGCTCTATGGCTACACCTTC	TRBJ1-2	-	-	TRBV7-2
CAWRGLWGLAGGSDTGELFF	TGTGCCTGGAGAGGGCTTTGGGGACTAGCGGGGGGCTCTGATACCGGGGAGCTGTTTTTT	TRBJ2-2	-	TRBD2	TRBV30
CASSVMGGVGWDYTF	TGTGCCAGCAGCGTAATGGGGGGAGTCGGGTGGGACTACACCTTC	TRBJ1-2	-	-	TRBV9
CASRVAGSSYNEQFF	TGTGCCAGCAGAGTAGCGGGGAGCTCCTACAATGAGCAGTTCTTC	TRBJ2-1	-	TRBD2	TRBV27
CAWSATGGLTEAFF	TGTGCCTGGAGTGCTACAGGGGGCCTAACTGAAGCTTTCTTT	TRBJ1-1	-	TRBD1	TRBV30
CASSSSLLAGLADFNEQFF	TGTGCCAGCAGTTCCTCCCTATTGGCGGGACTAGCGGATTTTAATGAGCAGTTCTTC	TRBJ2-1	-	TRBD2	TRBV28
CASSLTEGLSSYEQYF	TGTGCCAGCAGCTTAACCGAGGGACTCAGCTCCTACGAGCAGTACTTC	TRBJ2-7	few	-	TRBV7-9
CASSQQTGGASSYEQYF	TGTGCCAGCAGCCAGCAAACGGGAGGTGCGAGCTCCTACGAGCAGTACTTC	TRBJ2-7	-	TRBD2	TRBV13
CASSLGQGTGSPLHF	TGTGCCAGCAGCCTCGGACAGGGAACGGGTTCACCCCTCCACTTT	TRBJ1-6	-	TRBD1	TRBV7-2
CASSYTARGSYEQYF	TGTGCCAGCAGTTATACAGCACGGGGTTCCTACGAGCAGTACTTC	TRBJ2-7	-	-	TRBV6-5
CASGGTPQMNTEAFF	TGTGCCAGCGGGGGGACACCCCAGATGAACACTGAAGCTTTCTTT	TRBJ1-1	-	-	TRBV6-1
CASSQGRGAFQQFF	TGCGCCAGCAGCCAAGGGCGGGGGGCCTTCCAGCAGTTCTTC	TRBJ2-1	-	TRBD2	TRBV4-1
CASSYSTGTYEQYF	TGTGCCAGCAGTTACTCGACGGGGACCTACGAGCAGTACTTC	TRBJ2-7	-	-	TRBV6-6
CASSTGQGDHEQYF	TGCGCCAGCAGCACAGGACAGGGTGACCACGAGCAGTACTTC	TRBJ2-7	-	TRBD1	TRBV5-1
CASSLTGGGTEAFF	TGTGCCAGCAGCTTGACAGGTGGAGGAACTGAAGCTTTCTTT	TRBJ1-1	-	-	TRBV7-2
CASSLGQMLFF	TGTGCCAGCAGCTTGGGGCAGATGCTGTTTTTT	TRBJ2-2	-	-	TRBV13
CASSSYQETQYF	TGTGCCAGCTCTTCGTACCAAGAGACCCAGTACTTC	TRBJ2-5	-	-	TRBV9
CASSTGTTTYNEQFF	TGTGCCAGCAGTACCGGGACTACGACTTACAATGAGCAGTTCTTC	TRBJ2-1	-	TRBD2	TRBV2
CASSQDVGQYSGANVLTF	TGCGCCAGCAGCCAAGATGTTGGTCAATACTCTGGGGCCAACGTCCTGACTTTC	TRBJ2-6	-	-	TRBV4-3
CSVENTGGPNSYEQYF	TGCAGCGTTGAAAACACAGGGGGCCCTAACTCCTACGAGCAGTACTTC	TRBJ2-7	-	TRBD1	TRBV29-1
CASSGLAGSTDTQYF	TGTGCCAGCTCAGGACTAGCGGGGAGCACAGATACGCAGTATTTT	TRBJ2-3	-	TRBD2	TRBV13
CASSPVVASTGNTIYF	TGTGCCAGCAGCCCGGTGGTCGCCAGCACTGGAAACACCATATATTTT	TRBJ1-3	-	-	TRBV11-1
CASSLSRAAETQYF	TGTGCCAGCAGCTTATCCAGGGCAGCGGAGACCCAGTACTTC	TRBJ2-5	-	-	TRBV7-9
CASRDGGQGPNYGYTF	TGTGCCAGCAGAGATGGGGGACAGGGACCTAACTATGGCTACACCTTC	TRBJ1-2	-	TRBD1	TRBV13
CAISEGDSNTPGYGYTF	TGTGCCATCAGTGAGGGAGACAGTAATACCCCTGGCTATGGCTACACCTTC	TRBJ1-2	-	-	TRBV10-3
CASSKGPLLVTGANVLTF	TGTGCCAGCAGCAAAGGCCCACTACTCGTCACTGGGGCCAACGTCCTGACTTTC	TRBJ2-6	-	-	TRBV21-1
CASSLRSDTGELFF	TGTGCCAGCTCACTACGGAGCGACACCGGGGAGCTGTTTTTT	TRBJ2-2	-	-	TRBV18
CASSEPPGQGAGRSYEQYF	TGCGCCAGCAGCGAACCGCCGGGACAGGGGGCAGGACGCTCCTACGAGCAGTACTTC	TRBJ2-7	-	TRBD1	TRBV5-1
CASSAGTGGYEQYF	TGTGCCAGCAGCGCCGGGACAGGGGGATACGAGCAGTACTTC	TRBJ2-7	-	TRBD1	TRBV9
CASNRQGAGNTIYF	TGTGCCAGCAATCGACAGGGGGCTGGAAACACCATATATTTT	TRBJ1-3	-	TRBD1	TRBV6-5
CASSYSTGAEQFF	TGTGCCAGCAGTTACTCGACGGGGGCAGAGCAGTTCTTC	TRBJ2-1	once	-	TRBV6-6
CASSMTGGSYNEQFF	TGTGCCAGTAGTATGACAGGGGGTTCCTACAATGAGCAGTTCTTC	TRBJ2-1	-	TRBD1	TRBV19
CASSLVGGAYNSPLHF	TGTGCCAGCAGCTTAGTTGGCGGCGCCTATAATTCACCCCTCCACTTT	TRBJ1-6	-	-	TRBV7-2
CASRDPGTQYF	TGTGCCAGCCGGGACCCGGGGACCCAGTACTTC	TRBJ2-5	-	-	TRBV2
CASSFGGVAGELFF	TGTGCCAGCAGCTTCGGAGGGGTCGCCGGGGAGCTGTTTTTT	TRBJ2-2	once	-	TRBV11-2
CASGLWGYEQYF	TGTGCCAGCGGGCTATGGGGCTACGAGCAGTACTTC	TRBJ2-7	once	-	TRBV5-4
CASRHEGWSGNTIYF	TGTGCCAGCAGACATGAGGGATGGTCCGGAAACACCATATATTTT	TRBJ1-3	-	-	TRBV28
CASSLGAGTNTEAFF	TGTGCCAGCAGCTTGGGAGCAGGGACGAACACTGAAGCTTTCTTT	TRBJ1-1	-	-	TRBV7-2
CASSLGRDGYTF	TGTGCCAGCAGCCTGGGACGGGATGGCTACACCTTC	TRBJ1-2	-	-	TRBV7-9
CASSFVGTDTQYF	TGTGCCAGCAGCTTTGTAGGCACAGATACGCAGTATTTT	TRBJ2-3	-	-	TRBV7-9
CASSLGWGNQPQHF	TGTGCCAGCAGTTTAGGTTGGGGCAATCAGCCCCAGCATTTT	TRBJ1-5	-	-	TRBV27
CASRRDGYTF	TGTGCCTCTCGTAGGGACGGCTACACCTTC	TRBJ1-2	-	-	TRBV30
CASSLNGRLIKETQYF	TGTGCCAGCAGCTTAAATGGTCGACTAATCAAAGAGACCCAGTACTTC	TRBJ2-5	-	-	TRBV7-3
CASSLNLGYHEQYF	TGTGCCAGCAGTTTAAACCTAGGGTACCACGAGCAGTACTTC	TRBJ2-7	-	-	TRBV27
CASSPAVMASSTQYF	TGTGCCAGCAGTCCCGCCGTTATGGCTAGCAGCACGCAGTATTTT	TRBJ2-3	once	-	TRBV28
CASNQMDRSYNEQFF	TGTGCCAGCAACCAAATGGACCGGTCCTACAATGAGCAGTTCTTC	TRBJ2-1	-	-	TRBV13
CACLTTSGGPEETQYF	TGTGCCTGTCTAACGACTAGCGGGGGGCCGGAAGAGACCCAGTACTTC	TRBJ2-5	-	TRBD2	TRBV30
CASSIAGEVSNQPQHF	TGTGCCAGTAGTATTGCAGGAGAGGTTAGCAATCAGCCCCAGCATTTT	TRBJ1-5	once	-	TRBV19